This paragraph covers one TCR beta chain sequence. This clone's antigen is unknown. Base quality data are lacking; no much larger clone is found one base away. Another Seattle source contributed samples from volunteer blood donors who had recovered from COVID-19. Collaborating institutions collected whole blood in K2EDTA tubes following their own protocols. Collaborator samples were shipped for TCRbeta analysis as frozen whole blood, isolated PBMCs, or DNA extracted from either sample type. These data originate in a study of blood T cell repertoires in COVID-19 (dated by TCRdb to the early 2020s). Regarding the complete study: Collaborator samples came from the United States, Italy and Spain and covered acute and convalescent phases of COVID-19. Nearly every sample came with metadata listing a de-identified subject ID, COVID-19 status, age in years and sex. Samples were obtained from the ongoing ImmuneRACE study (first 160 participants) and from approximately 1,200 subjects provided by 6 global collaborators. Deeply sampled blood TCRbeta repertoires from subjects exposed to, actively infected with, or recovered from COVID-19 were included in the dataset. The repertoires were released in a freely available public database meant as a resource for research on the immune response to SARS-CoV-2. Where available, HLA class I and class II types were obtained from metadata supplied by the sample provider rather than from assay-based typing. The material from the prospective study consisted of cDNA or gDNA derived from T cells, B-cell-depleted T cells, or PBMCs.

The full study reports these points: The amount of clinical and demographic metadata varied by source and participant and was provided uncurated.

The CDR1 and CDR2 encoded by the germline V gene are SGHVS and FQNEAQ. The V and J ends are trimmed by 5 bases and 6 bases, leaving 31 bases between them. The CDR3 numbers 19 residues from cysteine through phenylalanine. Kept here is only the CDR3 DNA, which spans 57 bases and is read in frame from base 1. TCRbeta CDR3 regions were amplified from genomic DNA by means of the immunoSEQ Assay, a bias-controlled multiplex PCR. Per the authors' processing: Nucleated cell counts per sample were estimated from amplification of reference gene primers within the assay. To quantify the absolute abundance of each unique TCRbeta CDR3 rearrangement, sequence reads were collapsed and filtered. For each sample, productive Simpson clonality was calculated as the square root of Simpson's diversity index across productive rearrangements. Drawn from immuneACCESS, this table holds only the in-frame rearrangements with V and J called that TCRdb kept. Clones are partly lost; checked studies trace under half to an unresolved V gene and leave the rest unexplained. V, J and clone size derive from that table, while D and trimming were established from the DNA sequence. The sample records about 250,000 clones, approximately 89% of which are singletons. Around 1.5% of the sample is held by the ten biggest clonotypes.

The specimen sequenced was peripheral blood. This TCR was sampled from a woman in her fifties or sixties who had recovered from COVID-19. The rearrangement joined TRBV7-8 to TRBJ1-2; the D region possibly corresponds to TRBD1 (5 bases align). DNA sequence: TGTGCCAGCAGCCCGGAAGGGTGGGGGGACGCTGGGCGGGTCAATGGCTACACCTTC. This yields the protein CASSPEGWGDAGRVNGYTF.